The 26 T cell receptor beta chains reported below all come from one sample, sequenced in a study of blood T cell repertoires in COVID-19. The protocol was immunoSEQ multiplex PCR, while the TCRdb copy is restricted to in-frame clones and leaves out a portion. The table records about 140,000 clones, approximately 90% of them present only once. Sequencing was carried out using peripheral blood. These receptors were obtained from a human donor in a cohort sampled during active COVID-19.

CDR3 loop: CASSVGRGTSGNTIYF. CDR3 bases: TGTGCCAGCAGTGTTGGCAGGGGGACCTCTGGAAACACCATATATTTT. V usage is TRBV6-1 and J usage is TRBJ1-3; TRBD1 matches at 7 bases. From germline, CDR1 is MNHNS and CDR2 SASEGT. The CDR3 is made up of 16 amino acids. The V and J ends lost 4 bases and 0 bases, in that order; junction bases with no gene match: 6.

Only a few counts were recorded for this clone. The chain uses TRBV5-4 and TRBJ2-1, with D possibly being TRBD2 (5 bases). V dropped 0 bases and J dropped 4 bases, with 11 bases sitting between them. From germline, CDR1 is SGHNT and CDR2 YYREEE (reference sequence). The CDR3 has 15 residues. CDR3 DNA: TGTGCCAGCAGCTTGGCCGGACTTATATACAATGAGCAGTTCTTC. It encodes CASSLAGLIYNEQFF. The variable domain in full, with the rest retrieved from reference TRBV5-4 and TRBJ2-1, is ETGVTQSPTHLIKTRGQQVTLRCSSQSGHNTVSWYQQALGQGPQFIFQYYREEENGRGNFPPRFSGLQFPNYSSELNVNALELDDSALYLCASSLAGLIYNEQFFGPGTRLTVL.

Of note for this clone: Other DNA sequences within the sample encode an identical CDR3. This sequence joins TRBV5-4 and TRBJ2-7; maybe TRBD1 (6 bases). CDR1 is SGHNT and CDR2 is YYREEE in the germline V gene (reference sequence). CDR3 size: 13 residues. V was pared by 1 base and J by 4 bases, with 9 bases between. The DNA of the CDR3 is TGTGCCAGCAGCTTGCAGGGGTCGTACGAGCAGTACTTC. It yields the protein CASSLQGSYEQYF.

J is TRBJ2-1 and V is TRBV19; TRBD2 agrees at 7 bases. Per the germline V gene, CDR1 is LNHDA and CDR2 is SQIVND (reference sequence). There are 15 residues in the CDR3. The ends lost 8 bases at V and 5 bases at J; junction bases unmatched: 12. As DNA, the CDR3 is TGTGCCAGTTCCGCCACTGGACTAGGGAACAATGAGCAGTTCTTC. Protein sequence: CASSATGLGNNEQFF.

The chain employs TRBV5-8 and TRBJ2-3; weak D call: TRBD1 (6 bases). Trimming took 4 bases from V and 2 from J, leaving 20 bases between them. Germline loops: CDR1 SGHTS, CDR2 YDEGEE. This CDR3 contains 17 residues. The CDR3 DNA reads TGTGCCAGCAGCCGAGGACAGCAGGCTACCTTCACAGATACGCAGTATTTT. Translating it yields CASSRGQQATFTDTQYF.

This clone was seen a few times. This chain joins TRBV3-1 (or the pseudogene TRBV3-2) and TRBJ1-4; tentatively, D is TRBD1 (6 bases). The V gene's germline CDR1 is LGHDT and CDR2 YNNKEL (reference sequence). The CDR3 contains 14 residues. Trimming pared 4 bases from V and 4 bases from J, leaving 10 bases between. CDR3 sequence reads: CASSPGASNEKLFF. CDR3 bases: TGTGCCAGCAGCCCAGGGGCTAGTAATGAAAAACTGTTTTTT.

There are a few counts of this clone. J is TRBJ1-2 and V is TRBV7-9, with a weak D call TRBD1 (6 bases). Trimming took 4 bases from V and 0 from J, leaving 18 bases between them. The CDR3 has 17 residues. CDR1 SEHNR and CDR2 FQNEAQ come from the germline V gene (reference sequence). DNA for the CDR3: TGTGCCAGCAGCTCCAGAAGAACACAGGGATCTAACTATGGCTACACCTTC. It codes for CASSSRRTQGSNYGYTF.

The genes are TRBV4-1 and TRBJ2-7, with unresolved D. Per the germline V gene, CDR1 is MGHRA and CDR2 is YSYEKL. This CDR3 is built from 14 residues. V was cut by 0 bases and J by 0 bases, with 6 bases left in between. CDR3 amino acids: CASSQDPVSYEQYF. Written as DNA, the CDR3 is TGCGCCAGCAGCCAAGATCCAGTCTCCTACGAGCAGTACTTC.

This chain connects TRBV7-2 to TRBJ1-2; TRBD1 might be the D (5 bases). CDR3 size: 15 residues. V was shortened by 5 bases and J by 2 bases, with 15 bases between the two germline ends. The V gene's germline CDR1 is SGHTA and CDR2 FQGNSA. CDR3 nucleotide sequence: TGTGCCAGCAGCCCCCAGCAGGGAAGAAACTATGGCTACACCTTC. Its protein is CASSPQQGRNYGYTF.

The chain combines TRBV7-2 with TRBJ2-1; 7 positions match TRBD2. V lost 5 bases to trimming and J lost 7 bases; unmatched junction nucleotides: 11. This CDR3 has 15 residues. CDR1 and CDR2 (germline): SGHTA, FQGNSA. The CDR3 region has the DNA TGTGCCAGCAGCCAACTAGCGACTCATGGTAATGAGCAGTTCTTC. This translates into CASSQLATHGNEQFF.

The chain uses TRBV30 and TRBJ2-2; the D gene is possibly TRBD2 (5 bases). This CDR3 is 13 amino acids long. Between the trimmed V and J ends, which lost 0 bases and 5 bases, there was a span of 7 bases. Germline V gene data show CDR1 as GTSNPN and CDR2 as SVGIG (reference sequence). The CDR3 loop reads CAWSVPGTGELFF. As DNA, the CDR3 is TGTGCCTGGAGTGTACCGGGAACCGGGGAGCTGTTTTTT.

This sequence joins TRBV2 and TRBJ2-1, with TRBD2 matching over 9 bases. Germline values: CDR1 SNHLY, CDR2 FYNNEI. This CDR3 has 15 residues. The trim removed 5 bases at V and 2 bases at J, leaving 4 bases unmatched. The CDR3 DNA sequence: TGTGCCAGCAGTCCCGGACTAGCGACCTACAATGAGCAGTTCTTC. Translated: CASSPGLATYNEQFF.

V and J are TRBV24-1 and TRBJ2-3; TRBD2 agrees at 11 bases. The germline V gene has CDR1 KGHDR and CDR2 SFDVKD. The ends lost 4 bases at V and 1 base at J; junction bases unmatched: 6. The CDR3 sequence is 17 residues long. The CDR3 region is CATSDLSSGGRTDTQYF. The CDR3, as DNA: TGTGCCACCAGTGACCTCTCTAGCGGGGGGCGCACAGATACGCAGTATTTT.

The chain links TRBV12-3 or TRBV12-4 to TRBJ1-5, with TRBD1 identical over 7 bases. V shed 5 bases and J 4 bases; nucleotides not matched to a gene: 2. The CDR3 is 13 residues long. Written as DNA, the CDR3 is TGTGCCAGCAGTACAGGGGAGAATCAGCCCCAGCATTTT. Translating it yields CASSTGENQPQHF.

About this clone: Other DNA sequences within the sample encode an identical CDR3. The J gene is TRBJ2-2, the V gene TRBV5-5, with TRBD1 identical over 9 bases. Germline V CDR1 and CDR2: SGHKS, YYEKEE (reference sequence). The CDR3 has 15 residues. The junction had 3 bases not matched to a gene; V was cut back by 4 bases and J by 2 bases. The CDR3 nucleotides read TGTGCCAGCAGCCTGGGACAGGGTAACACCGGGGAGCTGTTTTTT. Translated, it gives CASSLGQGNTGELFF.

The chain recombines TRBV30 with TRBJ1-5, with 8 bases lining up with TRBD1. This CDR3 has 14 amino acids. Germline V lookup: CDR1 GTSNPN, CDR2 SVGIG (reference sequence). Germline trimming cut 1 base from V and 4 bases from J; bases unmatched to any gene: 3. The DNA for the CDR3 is TGTGCCTGGAGTGGGGGACAGGCTAATCAGCCCCAGCATTTT. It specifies CAWSGGQANQPQHF.

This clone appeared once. CDR3 loop: CASSLGVRGTGELFF. CDR3 sequence (DNA): TGTGCCAGCAGCTTAGGAGTCAGGGGAACCGGGGAGCTGTTTTTT. The gene calls are TRBV7-6 and TRBJ2-2, with D maybe TRBD1 (6 bases). Germline CDR1 and CDR2: SGHVS and FNYEAQ. This CDR3 contains 15 residues. V lost 1 base, J lost 5 bases, and 11 bases lay in between.

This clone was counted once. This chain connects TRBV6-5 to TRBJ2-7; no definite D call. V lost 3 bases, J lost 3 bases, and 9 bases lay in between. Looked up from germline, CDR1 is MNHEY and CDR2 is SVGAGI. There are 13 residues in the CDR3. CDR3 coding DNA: TGTGCCAGCAGTTATAGTAGCAACTACGAGCAGTACTTC. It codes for CASSYSSNYEQYF.

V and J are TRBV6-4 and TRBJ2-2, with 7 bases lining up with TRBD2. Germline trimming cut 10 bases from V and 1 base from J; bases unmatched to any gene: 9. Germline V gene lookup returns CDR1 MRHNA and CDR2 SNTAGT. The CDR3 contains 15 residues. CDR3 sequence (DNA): TGTGCCACTGCGGGAGAGAATTTGAACACCGGGGAGCTGTTTTTT. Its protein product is CATAGENLNTGELFF.

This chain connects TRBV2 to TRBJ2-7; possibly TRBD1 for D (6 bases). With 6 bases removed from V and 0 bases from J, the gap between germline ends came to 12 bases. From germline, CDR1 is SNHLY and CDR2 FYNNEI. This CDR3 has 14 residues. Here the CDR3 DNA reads TGTGCCAGCAGAGACTACAGGGTCTCCTACGAGCAGTACTTC. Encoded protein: CASRDYRVSYEQYF.

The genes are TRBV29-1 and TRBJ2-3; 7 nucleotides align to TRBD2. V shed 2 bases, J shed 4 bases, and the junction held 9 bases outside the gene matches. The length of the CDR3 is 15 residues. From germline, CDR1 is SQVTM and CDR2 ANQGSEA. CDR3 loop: CSVENGLAVADTQYF. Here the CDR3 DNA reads TGCAGCGTTGAAAATGGGCTAGCGGTTGCAGATACGCAGTATTTT.

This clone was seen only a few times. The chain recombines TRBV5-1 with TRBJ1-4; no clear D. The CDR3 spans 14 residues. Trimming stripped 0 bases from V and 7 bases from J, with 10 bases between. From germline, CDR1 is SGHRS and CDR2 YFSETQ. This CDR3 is CASSLAGLREKLFF. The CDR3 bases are TGCGCCAGCAGCTTGGCGGGGTTACGTGAAAAACTGTTTTTT. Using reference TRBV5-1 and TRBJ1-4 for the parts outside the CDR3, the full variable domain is KAGVTQTPRYLIKTRGQQVTLSCSPISGHRSVSWYQQTPGQGLQFLFEYFSETQRNKGNFPGRFSGRQFSNSRSEMNVSTLELGDSALYLCASSLAGLREKLFFGSGTQLSVL.

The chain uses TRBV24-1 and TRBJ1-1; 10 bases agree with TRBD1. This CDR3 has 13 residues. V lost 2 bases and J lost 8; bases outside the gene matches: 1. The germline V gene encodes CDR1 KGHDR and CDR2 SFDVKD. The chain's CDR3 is CATSDWDRGEAFF. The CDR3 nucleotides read TGTGCCACCAGTGATTGGGACAGGGGCGAAGCTTTCTTT.

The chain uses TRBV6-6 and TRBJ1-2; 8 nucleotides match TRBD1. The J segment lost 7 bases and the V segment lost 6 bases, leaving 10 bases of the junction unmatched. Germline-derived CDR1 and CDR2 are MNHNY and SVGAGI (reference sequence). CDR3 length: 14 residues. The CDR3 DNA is TGTGCCAGCAGGCCCTATCAGGGGGCGCGTGGCTACACCTTC. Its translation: CASRPYQGARGYTF.

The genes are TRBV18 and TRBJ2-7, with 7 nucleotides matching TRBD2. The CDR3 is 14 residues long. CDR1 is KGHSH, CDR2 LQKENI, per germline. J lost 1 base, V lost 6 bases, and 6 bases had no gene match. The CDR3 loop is CASSPPGGSYEQYF. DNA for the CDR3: TGTGCCAGCTCCCCGCCCGGGGGGTCCTACGAGCAGTACTTC.

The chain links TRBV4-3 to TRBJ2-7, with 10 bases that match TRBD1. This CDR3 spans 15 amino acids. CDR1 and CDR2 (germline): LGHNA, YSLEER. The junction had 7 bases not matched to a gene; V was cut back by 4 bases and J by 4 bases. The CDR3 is CASSPGTGAPYEQYF. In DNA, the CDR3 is TGCGCCAGCAGCCCAGGGACAGGGGCCCCTTACGAGCAGTACTTC.